A selection of T cell receptor beta chains follows, all from one sample in a study of cytomegalovirus exposure and HLA in healthy donors. Clones were sequenced by immunoSEQ multiplex PCR, and TCRdb holds only the in-frame ones, with some missing. In the table there are fewer than 150,000 clones, more than 70% of which are singletons. Sequenced sample: PBMCs. The receptors were sampled from a man aged 30 to 45 in good health and CMV-seronegative. CDR3s leave out the opening cysteine and the closing phenylalanine or tryptophan.

J gene,V gene,CDR3 protein
TRBJ2-1,TRBV14,ASSQDAGLEF
TRBJ2-7,TRBV30,AWSVHFGPAPYEQY
TRBJ1-4,TRBV2,ASRDLVLFQGRVEKLF
TRBJ1-2,TRBV18,ASSPDRNYGYT
TRBJ1-2,TRBV19,ASSFITGLGYGYT
TRBJ2-7,TRBV4-1,ASGRTSSEQY
TRBJ2-7,TRBV6-5,ASSRPLDTFKL
TRBJ2-7,TRBV6-6,ASSHLLAGYEQY
TRBJ2-2,TRBV4-1,ASSPGTGELF
TRBJ2-7,TRBV19,ASSLTQGPTYEQY
TRBJ2-1,TRBV6-1,ASSEGDRVNEQF
TRBJ2-1,TRBV5-1,ASSFVAGFGEQF
TRBJ2-3,TRBV7-2,ASSSTRGVPTDTQY
TRBJ2-6,TRBV7-3,ASSRGSGANVLT
TRBJ1-5,TRBV7-2,ASSLDRNQPQH
TRBJ2-2,TRBV10-1,ASSEPTPNVASDTGELF
TRBJ2-3,TRBV27,ASSLGTTQADTQY
TRBJ2-7,TRBV10-2,ASSQAGYEQY
TRBJ2-2,TRBV15,ATSRAGARELF
TRBJ2-7,TRBV19,ASSVGGRGEQY
TRBJ2-7,TRBV21-1,ASSKPNAGTGSSYEQY
TRBJ2-7,TRBV9,ASSAGGQETYEQY
TRBJ2-7,TRBV9,ASSVGALGEQY
TRBJ2-7,TRBV10-3,AIRDTGQGKREQY
TRBJ2-4,TRBV6-5,ASSYRRQDNKNIQY
TRBJ2-7,TRBV2,ASSDPRGRYEQY
TRBJ1-4,TRBV10-2,ASSDYNEKLF
TRBJ1-6,TRBV27,ASSSLPGGVGSPLH
TRBJ2-7,TRBV5-1,ASSSSLSTSGEQY
TRBJ1-4,TRBV7-6,ASSLAGRDEKLF
TRBJ1-4,TRBV30,AWSAGRNEKLF
TRBJ2-3,TRBV7-2,ASSLADQGAPTDTQY
TRBJ1-2,TRBV5-8,ASSNTGTRYGYT
TRBJ1-4,TRBV4-1,ASSPRGGNEKLF
TRBJ2-5,TRBV18,ASSPNPGETQY
TRBJ2-1,TRBV19,ASSMRSWDRDRGEQF
TRBJ1-1,TRBV6-4,ASSLQGNTEAF
TRBJ2-7,TRBV9,ASSVDPGEGYEQY
TRBJ2-7,TRBV5-6,ASSRGQEDYEQY
TRBJ2-7,TRBV6-5,ASSSRRLPNKYEQY
TRBJ2-1,TRBV6-1,ASSEAPDRLVF
TRBJ2-1,TRBV11-2,ASSPGLAGGQF
TRBJ2-2,TRBV7-2,ASSLPRGGGPSYGELF